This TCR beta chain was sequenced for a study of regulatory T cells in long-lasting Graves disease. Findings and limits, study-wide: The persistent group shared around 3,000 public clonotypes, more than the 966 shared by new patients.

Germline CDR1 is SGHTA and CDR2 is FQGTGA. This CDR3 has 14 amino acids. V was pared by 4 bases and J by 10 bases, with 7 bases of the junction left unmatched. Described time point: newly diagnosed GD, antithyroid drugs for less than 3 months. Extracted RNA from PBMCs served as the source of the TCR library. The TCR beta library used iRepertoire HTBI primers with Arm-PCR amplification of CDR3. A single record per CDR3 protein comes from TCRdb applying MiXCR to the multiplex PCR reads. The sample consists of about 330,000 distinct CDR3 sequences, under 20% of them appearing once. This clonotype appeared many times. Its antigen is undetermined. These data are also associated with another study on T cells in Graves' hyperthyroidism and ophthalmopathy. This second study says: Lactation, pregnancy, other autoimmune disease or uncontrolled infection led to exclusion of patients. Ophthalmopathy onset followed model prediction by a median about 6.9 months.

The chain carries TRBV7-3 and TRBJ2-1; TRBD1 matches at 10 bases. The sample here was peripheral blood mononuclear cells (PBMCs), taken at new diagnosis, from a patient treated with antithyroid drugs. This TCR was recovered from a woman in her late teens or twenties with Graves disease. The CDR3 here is CASSWSTGGTEQFF. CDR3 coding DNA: TGTGCCAGCAGCTGGTCGACAGGGGGCACCGAGCAGTTCTTC.